This T cell receptor beta chain originates from a study of blood T cell repertoires in COVID-19. Study-level information: Samples taken during acute and convalescent COVID-19 were collected in the United States, Italy and Spain.

Per the original data handling: Scientists estimated how many nucleated cells there were by amplifying reference gene primers. Only in-frame clones appear in the TCRdb table, and some are missing; sequencing was by immunoSEQ multiplex PCR. V, J and clone size derive from that table, while D and trimming were established from the DNA sequence. Found here are 130,000 or so clones, approximately 84% of them singletons; the top ten hold over 1.1%. Deletions cut 4 bases from V and 4 bases from J, with 7 bases between. The germline CDR1 and CDR2 sequences are MNHEY and SVGAGI. The CDR3 consists of 12 residues.

Sequencing used peripheral blood. The chain links TRBV6-5 to TRBJ1-2; tentatively, D is TRBD1 (5 bases). This receptor was taken from a man aged 55 to 70 with acute or convalescent COVID-19. CDR3 sequence: CASSWGGYGYTF. DNA of the CDR3: TGTGCCAGCAGTTGGGGGGGCTATGGCTACACCTTC.